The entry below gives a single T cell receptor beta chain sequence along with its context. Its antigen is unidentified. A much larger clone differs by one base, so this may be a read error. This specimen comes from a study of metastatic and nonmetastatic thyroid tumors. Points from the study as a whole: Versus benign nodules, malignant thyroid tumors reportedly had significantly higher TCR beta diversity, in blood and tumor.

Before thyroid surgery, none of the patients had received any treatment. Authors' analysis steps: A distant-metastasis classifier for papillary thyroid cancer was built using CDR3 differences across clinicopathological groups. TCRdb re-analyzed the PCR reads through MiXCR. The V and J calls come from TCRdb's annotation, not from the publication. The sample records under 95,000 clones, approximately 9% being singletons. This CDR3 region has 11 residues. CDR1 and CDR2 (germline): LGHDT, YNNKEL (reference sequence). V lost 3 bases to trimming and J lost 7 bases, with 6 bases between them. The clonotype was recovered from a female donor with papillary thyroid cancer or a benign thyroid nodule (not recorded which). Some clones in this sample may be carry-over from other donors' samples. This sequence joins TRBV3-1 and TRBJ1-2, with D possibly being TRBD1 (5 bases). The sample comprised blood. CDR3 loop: CASSQGGGYTF. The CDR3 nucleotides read TGTGCCAGCAGCCAGGGGGGTGGCTACACCTTC.